Below, 26 T cell receptor beta chains from the same sample are listed, as sequenced in a study of shared clonotypes between healthy human individuals. Libraries were prepared by immunoSEQ multiplex PCR; TCRdb keeps only in-frame clonotypes and omits some of them. The sample has 2 million to 2.5 million clones, nearly 97% seen once. Sequenced sample: naive CD4+ T cells sorted from blood. Subset given: CD45RA+ positively selected. The receptors were gathered from a man between 18 and 35 years old in good health.

V gene TRBV12-5 combines with J gene TRBJ2-1; 10 positions agree with TRBD2. CDR1 and CDR2 from the germline V gene are LGHNT and FRNRAP. The trim removed 6 bases at V and 10 bases at J, leaving 9 bases unmatched. The CDR3 runs 14 residues. The CDR3 spells CASGPGLAAREQFF. As DNA, the CDR3 is TGTGCTAGTGGCCCCGGACTAGCGGCGAGAGAGCAGTTCTTC.

The chain couples TRBV7-2 to TRBJ2-7, with 8 positions matching TRBD2. V gave up 4 bases and J gave up 9 bases; unmatched junction bases: 11. The CDR3 covers 14 residues. Germline V gives CDR1 SGHTA, CDR2 FQGNSA. The CDR3 region has the DNA TGTGCCAGCAGCTGGACGACAGCGGGAGAAACGCAGTACTTC. Residues: CASSWTTAGETQYF.

This chain joins TRBV5-4 and TRBJ1-3; 7 nucleotides align to TRBD1. The CDR3 length is 17 residues. V trimming: 0 bases; J trimming: 0 bases; junction bases outside the gene matches: 6. Germline-derived CDR1 and CDR2 are SGHNT and YYREEE (reference sequence). The CDR3 region is CASSLGTGTVSGNTIYF. CDR3 in DNA: TGTGCCAGCAGCTTGGGAACCGGGACAGTCTCTGGAAACACCATATATTTT.

A single count supports this clone. The chain uses TRBV19 and TRBJ1-5; D not certain. Trimming removed 4 bases at V and 3 bases at J, with 10 bases between. Germline V lookup: CDR1 LNHDA, CDR2 SQIVND (reference sequence). CDR3 length equals 14 residues. DNA for the CDR3: TGTGCCAGTAGTACGGTACCTATCAATCAGCCCCAGCATTTT. It translates to CASSTVPINQPQHF.

The V call is TRBV4-1, the J call TRBJ1-5, with 9 bases fitting TRBD1. This CDR3 has 16 amino acids. After removal of 1 base from V and 6 bases from J, the junction contained 7 bases not matched to a gene. The germline gives CDR1 MGHRA, CDR2 YSYEKL. The DNA for the CDR3 is TGCGCCAGCAGCCAAGGGGGACAGGGACTCACTCAGCCCCAGCATTTT. Translating gives CASSQGGQGLTQPQHF.

The V and J genes are TRBV9 and TRBJ2-5; weak D call: TRBD1 (6 bases). Germline lookup yields CDR1 SGDLS and CDR2 YYNGEE. There are 16 residues in the CDR3. Trimming shortened V by 4 bases and J by 2 bases, and 18 bases separated the two germline ends. The CDR3 coding sequence is TGTGCCAGCAGCCGAGCGATCTTACAGGGTCAAGAGACCCAGTACTTC. Translated, it gives CASSRAILQGQETQYF. Drawing the rest from reference TRBV9 and TRBJ2-5, the complete variable domain is DSGVTQTPKHLITATGQRVTLRCSPRSGDLSVYWYQQSLDQGLQFLIQYYNGEERAKGNILERFSAQQFPDLHSELNLSSLELGDSALYFCASSRAILQGQETQYFGPGTRLLVL.

The genes are TRBV19 and TRBJ1-5; TRBD1 is a possible D gene (6 bases). There are 13 residues in the CDR3. Trimming removed 9 bases from V and 3 bases from J, with 12 bases in between. Germline V gene data show CDR1 as LNHDA and CDR2 as SQIVND (reference sequence). The CDR3 DNA sequence: TGTGCCAGCATCGGGGGCGACAATCAGCCCCAGCATTTT. Translated, it gives CASIGGDNQPQHF.

V gene TRBV9 combines with J gene TRBJ2-1; 9 bases line up with TRBD2. Trimming at V came to 6 bases and at J to 9 bases, leaving 13 bases not matched to a gene. This CDR3 contains 15 residues. Germline CDR1 SGDLS, CDR2 YYNGEE. CDR3 coding DNA: TGTGCCAGCACCCGTAGCGGGAGAGGGGACACTGAGCAGTTCTTC. Residues: CASTRSGRGDTEQFF. Together with reference TRBV9 and TRBJ2-1, the CDR3 gives the full variable domain: DSGVTQTPKHLITATGQRVTLRCSPRSGDLSVYWYQQSLDQGLQFLIQYYNGEERAKGNILERFSAQQFPDLHSELNLSSLELGDSALYFCASTRSGRGDTEQFFGPGTRLTVL.

This clone was seen only once. The identical CDR3 is also encoded by other nucleotide sequences in the sample. V is TRBV18 and J is TRBJ1-1, with D perhaps matching TRBD1 (5 bases). This CDR3 spans 13 amino acids. CDR1 is KGHSH and CDR2 is LQKENI in the germline V gene. The V gene lost 4 bases and the J gene lost 1 base, with 7 bases spanning the gap. The CDR3 DNA reads TGTGCCAGCTCACTAGGACAGAACACTGAAGCTTTCTTT. Protein product: CASSLGQNTEAFF.

This chain connects TRBV28 to TRBJ2-7; D uncertain. V was shortened by 3 bases and J by 3 bases, with 9 bases between the two germline ends. CDR3 length: 13 amino acids. Germline V gene lookup returns CDR1 MDHEN and CDR2 SYDVKM. CDR3 DNA: TGTGCCAGCAGTTTTGGTAACGGCTACGAGCAGTACTTC. Residues: CASSFGNGYEQYF.

The rearrangement joins TRBV19 to TRBJ2-1, with D possibly being TRBD1 or TRBD2 (6 bases each). Germline CDR1 is LNHDA and CDR2 is SQIVND (reference sequence). This CDR3 has 15 amino acids. Trimming cost V 3 bases and J 4 bases, with 13 bases left between them. The CDR3 region has the DNA TGTGCCAGTAGTATGTCTGGCGGGACATACAATGAGCAGTTCTTC. Encoded protein: CASSMSGGTYNEQFF.

The rearrangement uses TRBV6-5 and TRBJ2-3, with TRBD1 as a possible D gene (6 bases). The length of the CDR3 is 16 residues. The V and J ends lost 2 bases and 2 bases respectively, with 14 bases between them. Germline assignment: CDR1 MNHEY and CDR2 SVGAGI. The CDR3: CASSYEAGAYTDTQYF. For the CDR3, the DNA is TGTGCCAGCAGTTACGAGGCAGGGGCCTACACAGATACGCAGTATTTT.

The chain links TRBV6-5 to TRBJ2-7; TRBD1 aligns across 8 bases. V shed 5 bases, J shed 3 bases, and the junction held 6 bases outside the gene matches. CDR1 and CDR2 (germline): MNHEY, SVGAGI. This CDR3 has 14 amino acids. The CDR3 nucleotides read TGTGCCAGCAGTAAATGGACAGGGAACTACGAGCAGTACTTC. Protein sequence: CASSKWTGNYEQYF.

The V call is TRBV5-1, the J call TRBJ2-7; D gene uncertain. V lost 0 bases to trimming and J lost 1 base, with 11 bases between them. The CDR3 contains 15 residues. The germline V gene has CDR1 SGHRS and CDR2 YFSETQ. The DNA for the CDR3 is TGCGCCAGCAGCTTGGTGGCGAGTTCATCCTACGAGCAGTACTTC. Its protein product is CASSLVASSSYEQYF. Full variable domain (remainder filled in from reference TRBV5-1 and TRBJ2-7): KAGVTQTPRYLIKTRGQQVTLSCSPISGHRSVSWYQQTPGQGLQFLFEYFSETQRNKGNFPGRFSGRQFSNSRSEMNVSTLELGDSALYLCASSLVASSSYEQYFGPGTRLTVT.

The chain recombines TRBV4-3 with TRBJ1-5; no definite D call. The germline CDR1 and CDR2 sequences are LGHNA and YSLEER. The ends were cut back, 1 base at V and 3 bases at J, with 10 bases in the middle. The CDR3 spans 15 residues. CDR3 residues: CASSQGVAANQPQHF. The CDR3 coding sequence is TGCGCCAGCAGCCAAGGGGTAGCGGCCAATCAGCCCCAGCATTTT.

The V call is TRBV6-5, the J call TRBJ2-5; D is ambiguous. This CDR3 spans 15 amino acids. V dropped 0 bases and J dropped 5 bases, with 13 bases sitting between them. The germline V gene encodes CDR1 MNHEY and CDR2 SVGAGI. This chain's CDR3 is CASSYSNSVLETQYF. The CDR3 DNA reads TGTGCCAGCAGTTACTCGAACTCCGTTTTGGAGACCCAGTACTTC.

Only one count was recorded for this clone. V gene TRBV7-2 combines with J gene TRBJ2-7, with a weak D call TRBD1 (6 bases). The CDR3 length is 17 residues. Germline V lookup: CDR1 SGHTA, CDR2 FQGNSA. Trimming shortened V by 4 bases and J by 3 bases, and 22 bases separated the two germline ends. This CDR3 is CASSYRQVRRELYEQYF. The CDR3 DNA is TGTGCCAGCAGCTACCGACAGGTAAGAAGAGAACTCTACGAGCAGTACTTC. Drawing the rest from reference TRBV7-2 and TRBJ2-7, the complete variable domain is GAGVSQSPSNKVTEKGKDVELRCDPISGHTALYWYRQSLGQGLEFLIYFQGNSAPDKSGLPSDRFSAERTGGSVSTLTIQRTQQEDSAVYLCASSYRQVRRELYEQYFGPGTRLTVT.

The V call is TRBV12-5, the J call TRBJ1-2; D might be TRBD1 (6 bases). The V gene lost 0 bases and the J gene lost 5 bases, with 16 bases spanning the gap. The CDR3 has 16 amino acids. Germline CDR1 and CDR2: LGHNT and FRNRAP. For the CDR3, the DNA is TGTGCTAGTGGTTTGGTACGGGGGCCCGGCGGGTATGGCTACACCTTC. Encoded protein: CASGLVRGPGGYGYTF.

The rearrangement uses TRBV19 and TRBJ1-5, with TRBD1 matching over 8 bases. Trimming took 1 base from V and 0 from J; bases not matched to a gene: 2. The CDR3 loop spans 16 amino acids. Germline CDR1 and CDR2: LNHDA and SQIVND (reference sequence). In DNA, the CDR3 is TGTGCCAGTAGTATAGCGACAGGGGCTAGCAATCAGCCCCAGCATTTT. Translating it yields CASSIATGASNQPQHF.

The chain carries TRBV10-2 and TRBJ2-6, with 8 bases fitting TRBD1. Germline lookup yields CDR1 WSHSY and CDR2 SAAADI. The CDR3 covers 17 residues. V gave up 6 bases and J gave up 2 bases; unmatched junction bases: 9. CDR3 sequence (DNA): TGCGCCAGCAGCCGCTCGACAGGGGAAGCTGGGGCCAACGTCCTGACTTTC. Its translation: CASSRSTGEAGANVLTF.

CDR3 residues: CASSLGRVGLRSQPQHF. In DNA, the CDR3 is TGTGCCAGCAGTTTAGGTCGGGTAGGGCTGAGGTCTCAGCCCCAGCATTTT. The chain has TRBV28 and TRBJ1-5; D unresolved. The germline CDR1 and CDR2 sequences are MDHEN and SYDVKM. The CDR3 has 17 residues. Trimming removed 2 bases at V and 6 bases at J, with 20 bases between.

The chain combines TRBV5-6 with TRBJ2-2; TRBD2 agrees at 9 bases. This CDR3 has 16 residues. Germline CDR1 and CDR2: SGHDT and YYEEEE. Germline trimming cut 0 bases from V and 6 bases from J; bases unmatched to any gene: 6. The CDR3 protein is CASSLVAGVGAGELFF. The CDR3 nucleotides read TGTGCCAGCAGCTTGGTAGCGGGAGTGGGAGCCGGGGAGCTGTTTTTT.

The chain joins TRBV19 to TRBJ2-2; D not resolved. V was pared by 5 bases and J by 2 bases, with 12 bases between. This CDR3 spans 15 amino acids. Germline values: CDR1 LNHDA, CDR2 SQIVND (reference sequence). CDR3: CASSYTLLNTGELFF. The CDR3 nucleotides are TGTGCCAGTAGTTACACCCTACTCAACACCGGGGAGCTGTTTTTT. The complete variable domain, with remaining parts taken from reference TRBV19 and TRBJ2-2, reads DGGITQSPKYLFRKEGQNVTLSCEQNLNHDAMYWYRQDPGQGLRLIYYSQIVNDFQKGDIAEGYSVSREKKESFPLTVTSAQKNPTAFYLCASSYTLLNTGELFFGEGSRLTVL.

The chain combines TRBV29-1 with TRBJ2-5; no firm D call. Per germline, CDR1 SQVTM and CDR2 ANQGSEA. The CDR3 totals 12 residues. V was clipped by 3 bases and J by 6 bases, with 11 bases between them. The CDR3 spells CSVDMSMQTQYF. DNA for the CDR3: TGCAGCGTTGATATGTCCATGCAGACCCAGTACTTC.

This chain joins TRBV15 and TRBJ2-6; possibly TRBD1 for D (6 bases). Germline-derived CDR1 and CDR2 are LNHNV and YYDKDF (reference sequence). This CDR3 comprises 17 residues. The V gene lost 2 bases and the J gene lost 4 bases, with 15 bases spanning the gap. The CDR3 protein is CATSRFSDSRGANVLTF. CDR3 nucleotide sequence: TGTGCCACCAGCAGATTTTCGGACAGTCGAGGGGCCAACGTCCTGACTTTC.

This chain links TRBV29-1 with TRBJ2-7; the D is unclear. The germline gives CDR1 SQVTM, CDR2 ANQGSEA. V lost 0 bases, J lost 1 base, and 4 bases lay in between. This CDR3 is 12 amino acids long. CDR3 amino acids: CSVEEGSYEQYF. The CDR3 DNA is TGCAGCGTTGAAGAGGGATCCTACGAGCAGTACTTC.